This T cell receptor (beta chain) was profiled in a study of radiation and T cells in renal cell carcinoma. Study observations and caveats: Dominant CDR3 motifs occupied more repertoire in irradiated than control tumors.

As for this clone: Its antigen remains unknown.

Some clones are missing from TCRdb's copy, which holds only in-frame ones; the method was immunoSEQ multiplex PCR. The table includes just over 15,000 clones, less than 65% detected once. Noted treatment: 15 Gy SBRT to primary tumor, nephrectomy 4 weeks later. The specimen comprised tumor tissue, sampled from a patient whose treatment included radiotherapy and nephrectomy. The receptor was isolated from a woman aged 70 to 79 with renal cell carcinoma.

The CDR3 nucleotides are TGTGCCAGCAGCTTGTACAATGAGCAGTTCTTC. Encoded protein: CASSLYNEQFF. This rearrangement joins TRBV5-6 to TRBJ2-1; D uncertain. The length of the CDR3 is 11 residues. The V and J ends lost 1 base and 4 bases respectively, with 0 bases between them. Per the germline V gene, CDR1 is SGHDT and CDR2 is YYEEEE.